The 31 T cell receptor beta chains below were found in one sample sequenced in a study of blood T cell repertoires in COVID-19. Sequencing used immunoSEQ multiplex PCR; TCRdb keeps in-frame clones, though not all of them. The sample contains 300,000 to 350,000 clones, 87% of which appear only once. The sequenced material came from peripheral blood. These receptors all stem from a woman between 50 and 59 years old with COVID-19, enrolled during active disease.

This chain joins TRBV5-1 and TRBJ1-2; TRBD1 might be the D (5 bases). Germline V gene data show CDR1 as SGHRS and CDR2 as YFSETQ. Trimming took 2 bases from V and 7 from J, leaving 15 bases between them. This CDR3 has 14 amino acids. CDR3 in DNA: TGCGCCAGCAGCTTTGACAGTCCGGTTGGTGGCTACACCTTC. The encoded protein is CASSFDSPVGGYTF.

The chain employs TRBV10-1 and TRBJ1-1, with 7 bases lining up with TRBD1. From germline, CDR1 is WNHNN and CDR2 SYGVQD (reference sequence). The CDR3 length is 14 residues. Trimming at V came to 4 bases and at J to 5 bases, leaving 7 bases not matched to a gene. The CDR3 bases are TGCGCCAGCAGTGCACAGACAGGGATAACTGAAGCTTTCTTT. This codes for CASSAQTGITEAFF.

The chain joins TRBV30 to TRBJ1-1; D call uncertain. V lost 2 bases and J lost 10, with 17 bases in between. Germline CDR1 is GTSNPN and CDR2 is SVGIG (reference sequence). The CDR3 runs to 13 residues. CDR3: CAWSWARTRIAFF. The CDR3 DNA sequence: TGTGCCTGGAGTTGGGCCAGAACACGGATAGCTTTCTTT. The full variable domain, with the rest looked up from reference TRBV30 and TRBJ1-1, is SQTIHQWPATLVQPVGSPLSLECTVEGTSNPNLYWYRQAAGRGLQLLFYSVGIGQISSEVPQNLSASRPQDRQFILSSKKLLLSDSGFYLCAWSWARTRIAFFGQGTRLTVV.

The J gene is TRBJ1-1, the V gene TRBV5-6, with 8 bases matching TRBD1. The ends lost 0 bases at V and 1 base at J; junction bases unmatched: 2. This CDR3 has 15 amino acids. The germline gives CDR1 SGHDT, CDR2 YYEEEE. CDR3 amino acids: CASSLDGTGNTEAFF. In nucleotides, the CDR3 is TGTGCCAGCAGCTTGGATGGGACAGGGAACACTGAAGCTTTCTTT.

The rearrangement uses TRBV5-6 and TRBJ2-1; a possible D gene is TRBD1 (6 bases). CDR3 length equals 14 residues. Germline CDR1 is SGHDT and CDR2 is YYEEEE. V was shortened by 3 bases and J by 6 bases, with 13 bases between the two germline ends. The CDR3 spells CASSSTDRSNEQFF. In DNA form, the CDR3 reads TGTGCCAGCAGCTCAACCGACAGGAGCAATGAGCAGTTCTTC.

This sequence joins TRBV5-8 and TRBJ1-2; possible D gene TRBD1, 6 bases. The CDR3 loop spans 16 amino acids. Deletions cut 1 base from V and 3 bases from J, with 16 bases between. Germline values: CDR1 SGHTS, CDR2 YDEGEE. The CDR3 DNA reads as TGTGCCAGCAGCTTGTATCTATTGAGACAGGACTATGGCTACACCTTC. Protein product: CASSLYLLRQDYGYTF.

The chain links TRBV5-1 to TRBJ1-3, with TRBD1 identical over 7 bases. The CDR3 is 19 amino acids. The ends lost 4 bases at V and 1 base at J; junction bases unmatched: 17. Germline CDR1 reads SGHRS; CDR2 reads YFSETQ. CDR3 nucleotides: TGCGCCAGCAGCCTTCGACAGGGTAATAGTCGGGGGTCTGGAAACACCATATATTTT. Amino acids: CASSLRQGNSRGSGNTIYF.

This clone was counted a few times. Within the sample, other DNA sequences also encode this same CDR3. CDR3 sequence reads: CAWGQGMNTEAFF. As DNA, the CDR3 is TGTGCCTGGGGACAGGGTATGAACACTGAAGCTTTCTTT. The chain recombines TRBV30 with TRBJ1-1, with 8 bases lining up with TRBD1. Germline V gene sequence: CDR1 GTSNPN, CDR2 SVGIG (reference sequence). The V gene end was trimmed by 5 bases and the J gene end by 0 bases; junction bases not matched to a gene: 2. The CDR3 length is 13 residues.

This chain joins TRBV2 and TRBJ1-2, with D perhaps matching TRBD1 (5 bases). V was shortened by 6 bases and J by 1 base, with 15 bases between the two germline ends. There are 15 residues in the CDR3. In germline, CDR1 is SNHLY, CDR2 FYNNEI. CDR3 coding DNA: TGTGCCAGCAGGAGACAGCTTAACGATAACTATGGCTACACCTTC. This codes for CASRRQLNDNYGYTF. Full variable domain (rest looked up from reference TRBV2 and TRBJ1-2): EPEVTQTPSHQVTQMGQEVILRCVPISNHLYFYWYRQILGQKVEFLVSFYNNEISEKSEIFDDQFSVERPDGSNFTLKIRSTKLEDSAMYFCASRRQLNDNYGYTFGSGTRLTVV.

This chain joins TRBV11-2 and TRBJ2-1; 7 bases agree with TRBD1. Germline V lookup: CDR1 SGHAT, CDR2 FQNNGV. This CDR3 region has 14 residues. V gave up 5 bases and J gave up 9 bases; unmatched junction bases: 10. The CDR3 region has the DNA TGTGCCAGCAGCAGAAGTACAGGGGTCCCTGAGCAGTTCTTC. This sequence encodes CASSRSTGVPEQFF.

This chain links TRBV7-3 with TRBJ2-3; 14 nucleotides align to TRBD2. V was pared by 5 bases and J by 4 bases, with 2 bases of the junction left unmatched. Germline CDR1 SGHTA, CDR2 FQGTGA. This CDR3 contains 15 residues. The CDR3 nucleotides read TGTGCCAGCAGCCGGACTAGCGGGAGGTCAGATACGCAGTATTTT. Its protein is CASSRTSGRSDTQYF.

The J gene is TRBJ2-7, the V gene TRBV6-6, with a tentative D call TRBD2 (6 bases). Germline CDR1 and CDR2: MNHNY and SVGAGI (reference sequence). Trimming shortened V by 2 bases and J by 1 base, and 12 bases separated the two germline ends. The CDR3 consists of 15 residues. The DNA of the CDR3 is TGTGCCAGCAGTTACGCGACAAGCGGGTCCTACGAGCAGTACTTC. Protein sequence: CASSYATSGSYEQYF.

The V call is TRBV9, the J call TRBJ2-1; D is possibly TRBD1 (5 bases). V gave up 3 bases and J gave up 0 bases, with 13 bases separating them. CDR3 size: 16 residues. Germline V gives CDR1 SGDLS, CDR2 YYNGEE. In DNA, the CDR3 is TGTGCCAGCAGCGCCAAAGACAGAGTCTCCTACAATGAGCAGTTCTTC. This codes for CASSAKDRVSYNEQFF.

The chain employs TRBV6-2 or TRBV6-3 and TRBJ2-5; 9 bases map to TRBD2. The CDR3 covers 15 residues. V shed 0 bases, J shed 4 bases, and the junction held 3 bases outside the gene matches. Germline V lookup: CDR1 MNHEY, CDR2 SVGEGT. The CDR3 sequence: CASSYSRGRGETQYF. CDR3 DNA sequence: TGTGCCAGCAGTTACTCCCGCGGGAGGGGAGAGACCCAGTACTTC.

The chain employs TRBV4-1 and TRBJ2-2; possible D gene TRBD1, 5 bases. Between the trimmed V and J ends, which lost 3 bases and 0 bases, there was a span of 11 bases. The germline V gene has CDR1 MGHRA and CDR2 YSYEKL. The CDR3 is 16 amino acids. The CDR3: CASSHGRVSNTGELFF. In DNA, the CDR3 is TGCGCCAGCAGCCACGGCAGGGTTTCGAACACCGGGGAGCTGTTTTTT.

The chain recombines TRBV7-6 with TRBJ1-1; 7 bases agree with TRBD1. J gave up 0 bases and V 3 bases, and 4 bases lay outside the gene matches. This CDR3 comprises 15 residues. In germline, CDR1 is SGHVS, CDR2 FNYEAQ. CDR3 sequence (DNA): TGTGCCAGCAGCTTCACGGGACAGTTGAACACTGAAGCTTTCTTT. As protein: CASSFTGQLNTEAFF.

The rearrangement joins TRBV2 to TRBJ1-4; 7 bases align to TRBD1. With V trimmed by 5 bases and J by 5 bases, 5 bases remained unmatched. The CDR3 has 14 amino acids. Germline V gives CDR1 SNHLY, CDR2 FYNNEI. CDR3 in amino acids: CASSLTGSNEKLFF. In DNA form, the CDR3 reads TGTGCCAGCAGTCTGACAGGGTCGAATGAAAAACTGTTTTTT.

This sequence joins TRBV10-1 and TRBJ2-3; 10 nucleotides match TRBD1. CDR3 length: 17 residues. CDR1 and CDR2 (germline): WNHNN, SYGVQD (reference sequence). Losses at the gene ends were 6 bases for V and 0 bases for J; bases not matched to a gene: 9. The CDR3 sequence is CASSSRQGAASTDTQYF. The CDR3 nucleotides read TGCGCCAGCAGCTCTAGACAGGGGGCGGCGAGCACAGATACGCAGTATTTT.

The CDR3 sequence is CASSLGGAVGSYEQYF. The CDR3 DNA follows: TGCGCCAGCAGCCTCGGCGGGGCGGTTGGCTCCTACGAGCAGTACTTC. The chain combines TRBV5-1 with TRBJ2-7, with D perhaps TRBD2 (6 bases). Trimming removed 4 bases at V and 0 bases at J, with 17 bases between. This CDR3 is 16 amino acids long. From germline, CDR1 is SGHRS and CDR2 YFSETQ.

J is TRBJ1-3 and V is TRBV3-1 (or the pseudogene TRBV3-2); D gene unclear. Germline V gives CDR1 LGHDT, CDR2 YNNKEL (reference sequence). CDR3 size: 14 residues. The V end was cut by 3 bases, the J end by 0 bases, with 6 bases between. The CDR3 nucleotides are TGTGCCAGCAGCCAGCAGGTCTCTGGAAACACCATATATTTT. Translated, it gives CASSQQVSGNTIYF.

A few counts support this clone. This chain connects TRBV7-9 to TRBJ2-1; a weak D match, TRBD1 (5 bases). Trimming left V 5 bases short and J 4 bases short, with 9 bases between. CDR3 length: 13 residues. In germline, CDR1 is SEHNR, CDR2 FQNEAQ (reference sequence). This CDR3 reads CASSDRIYNEQFF. DNA for the CDR3: TGTGCCAGCAGCGACAGAATTTACAATGAGCAGTTCTTC.

The J gene is TRBJ1-2, the V gene TRBV24-1, with a possible D match to TRBD1 (6 bases). Germline lookup yields CDR1 KGHDR and CDR2 SFDVKD. The CDR3 contains 13 residues. Between the trimmed V and J ends, which lost 10 bases and 2 bases, there was a span of 13 bases. This CDR3 reads CATRGAANYGYTF. CDR3 coding DNA: TGTGCCACACGGGGGGCCGCCAACTATGGCTACACCTTC.

This chain links TRBV24-1 with TRBJ1-2; weak D call: TRBD1 (5 bases). This CDR3 comprises 12 residues. V was shortened by 1 base and J by 6 bases, with 5 bases between the two germline ends. Germline CDR1 and CDR2: KGHDR and SFDVKD. The CDR3 DNA follows: TGTGCCACCAGTGATTTAGGGGATGGCTACACCTTC. Its protein is CATSDLGDGYTF.

The chain links TRBV28 to TRBJ2-6; 8 bases fit TRBD1. J lost 1 base, V lost 7 bases, and 9 bases had no gene match. Germline CDR1 and CDR2: MDHEN and SYDVKM. This CDR3 spans 17 amino acids. CDR3 bases: TGTGCCAGCACCCGGACAGGGAAGATGTCTGGGGCCAACGTCCTGACTTTC. It translates to CASTRTGKMSGANVLTF. The full variable domain, completed using reference TRBV28 and TRBJ2-6, is DVKVTQSSRYLVKRTGEKVFLECVQDMDHENMFWYRQDPGLGLRLIYFSYDVKMKEKGDIPEGYSVSREKKERFSLILESASTNQTSMYLCASTRTGKMSGANVLTFGAGSRLTVL.

The rearrangement uses TRBV5-1 and TRBJ2-3, with 7 bases matching TRBD1. The CDR3 spans 17 residues. Germline V gives CDR1 SGHRS, CDR2 YFSETQ. Trimming cost V 3 bases and J 4 bases; bases outside gene matches: 14. The CDR3 region has the DNA TGCGCCAGCAGCTCAGGGGGATTCGGCAAGGGGTCAGATACGCAGTATTTT. Translated: CASSSGGFGKGSDTQYF.

The CDR3 loop reads CASRHRVLIEAFF. In nucleotides, the CDR3 is TGTGCCAGCAGGCACAGGGTTCTCATTGAAGCTTTCTTT. This chain links TRBV6-5 with TRBJ1-1, with TRBD1 as a possible D gene (6 bases). Germline CDR1 reads MNHEY; CDR2 reads SVGAGI. This CDR3 comprises 13 residues. V shed 6 bases and J shed 7 bases, with 15 bases lying between them.

The gene calls are TRBV11-3 and TRBJ1-2; 8 positions agree with TRBD1. The V gene's germline CDR1 is SGHNT and CDR2 YENEEA. This CDR3 region has 13 residues. The junction had 7 bases not matched to a gene; V was cut back by 1 base and J by 12 bases. The CDR3 nucleotides read TGTGCCAGCAGCTTAGGGGACAGGACTTCTGACACCTTC. Its translation is CASSLGDRTSDTF. The entire variable domain, with the rest obtained from reference TRBV11-3 and TRBJ1-2, is as follows: EAGVVQSPRYKIIEKKQPVAFWCNPISGHNTLYWYLQNLGQGPELLIRYENEEAVDDSQLPKDRFSAERLKGVDSTLKIQPAELGDSAVYLCASSLGDRTSDTFGSGTRLTVV.

This clone was detected only a few times. The rearrangement links TRBV7-9 to TRBJ1-6, with D uncertain. This CDR3 is 16 amino acids long. Germline assignment: CDR1 SEHNR and CDR2 FQNEAQ (reference sequence). Trimming left V 2 bases short and J 10 bases short, with 18 bases between. The CDR3 DNA reads TGTGCCAGCAGCTTAAACTCGCAGGTATCAGGATCACCCCTCCACTTT. This gives the protein CASSLNSQVSGSPLHF.

There are a few counts of this clone. This CDR3 is also generated by other DNA sequences in the sample. This chain joins TRBV2 and TRBJ1-5, with unresolved D. V was clipped by 6 bases and J by 4 bases, with 4 bases between them. The germline CDR1 and CDR2 sequences are SNHLY and FYNNEI. CDR3 length equals 11 residues. The CDR3 DNA reads TGTGCCAGCAGCCTAAATCAGCCCCAGCATTTT. It codes for CASSLNQPQHF. Full variable domain (missing parts from reference TRBV2 and TRBJ1-5): EPEVTQTPSHQVTQMGQEVILRCVPISNHLYFYWYRQILGQKVEFLVSFYNNEISEKSEIFDDQFSVERPDGSNFTLKIRSTKLEDSAMYFCASSLNQPQHFGDGTRLSIL.

This rearrangement joins TRBV4-3 to TRBJ2-7; D perhaps matches TRBD2 (5 bases). The CDR3 totals 14 residues. The germline V gene has CDR1 LGHNA and CDR2 YSLEER. V was trimmed by 1 base and J by 4 bases, leaving 11 bases between them. CDR3 loop: CASSQGEGRYEQYF. Here the CDR3 DNA reads TGCGCCAGCAGCCAAGGTGAAGGGAGATACGAGCAGTACTTC.

The V gene is TRBV6-5, the J gene TRBJ2-6; a possible D gene is TRBD2 (5 bases). The V gene's germline CDR1 is MNHEY and CDR2 SVGAGI. Trimming shortened V by 1 base and J by 0 bases, and 7 bases separated the two germline ends. The CDR3 is 16 residues long. CDR3 coding DNA: TGTGCCAGCAGTTACTTGACTAACTCTGGGGCCAACGTCCTGACTTTC. As protein: CASSYLTNSGANVLTF.